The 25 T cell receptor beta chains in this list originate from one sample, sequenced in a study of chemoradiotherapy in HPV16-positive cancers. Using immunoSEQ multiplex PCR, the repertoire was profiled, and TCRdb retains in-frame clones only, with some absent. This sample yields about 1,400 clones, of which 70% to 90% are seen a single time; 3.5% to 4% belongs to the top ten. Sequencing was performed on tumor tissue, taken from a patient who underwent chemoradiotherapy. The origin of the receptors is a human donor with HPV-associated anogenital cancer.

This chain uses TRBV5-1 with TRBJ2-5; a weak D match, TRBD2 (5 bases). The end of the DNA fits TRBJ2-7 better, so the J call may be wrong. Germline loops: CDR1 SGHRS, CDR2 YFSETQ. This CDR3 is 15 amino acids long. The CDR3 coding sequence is TGCGCCAGCAGCCCCTGGACGGAGGCCGGCTACGAGCAGTACTTC. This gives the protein CASSPWTEAGYEQYF.

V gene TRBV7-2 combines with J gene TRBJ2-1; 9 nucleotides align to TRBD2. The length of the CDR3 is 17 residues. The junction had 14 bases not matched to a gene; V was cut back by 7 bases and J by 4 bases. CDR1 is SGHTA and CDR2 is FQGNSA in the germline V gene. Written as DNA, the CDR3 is TGTGCCAGCACTCCTTTTATGATGGCGGGGGGGTACAATGAGCAGTTCTTC. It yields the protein CASTPFMMAGGYNEQFF.

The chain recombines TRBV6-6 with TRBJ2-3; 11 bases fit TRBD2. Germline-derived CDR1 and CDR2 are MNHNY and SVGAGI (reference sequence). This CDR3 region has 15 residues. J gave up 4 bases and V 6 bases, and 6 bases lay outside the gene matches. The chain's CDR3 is CASRTSGGRSDTQYF. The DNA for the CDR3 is TGTGCCAGCAGAACTAGCGGGGGCAGGTCAGATACGCAGTATTTT.

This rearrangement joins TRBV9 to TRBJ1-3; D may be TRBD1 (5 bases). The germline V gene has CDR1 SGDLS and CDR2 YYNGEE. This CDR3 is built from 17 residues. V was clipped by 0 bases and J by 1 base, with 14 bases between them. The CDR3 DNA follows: TGTGCCAGCAGCGTAGGGTATCAGGGTTCATCTGGAAACACCATATATTTT. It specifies CASSVGYQGSSGNTIYF.

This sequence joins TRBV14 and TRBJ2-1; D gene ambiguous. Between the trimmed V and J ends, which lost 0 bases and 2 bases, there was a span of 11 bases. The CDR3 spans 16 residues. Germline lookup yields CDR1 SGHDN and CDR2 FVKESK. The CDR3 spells CASSQERVGPYNEQFF. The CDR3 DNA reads TGTGCCAGCAGCCAAGAACGGGTAGGCCCCTACAATGAGCAGTTCTTC.

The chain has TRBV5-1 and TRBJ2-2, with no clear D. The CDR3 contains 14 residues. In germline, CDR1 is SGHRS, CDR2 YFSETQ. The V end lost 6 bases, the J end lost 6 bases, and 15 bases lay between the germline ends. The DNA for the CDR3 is TGCGCCAGCACCGTATTAGAAAGCCCCGGGGAGCTGTTTTTT. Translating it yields CASTVLESPGELFF. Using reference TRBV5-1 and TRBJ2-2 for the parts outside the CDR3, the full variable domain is KAGVTQTPRYLIKTRGQQVTLSCSPISGHRSVSWYQQTPGQGLQFLFEYFSETQRNKGNFPGRFSGRQFSNSRSEMNVSTLELGDSALYLCASTVLESPGELFFGEGSRLTVL.

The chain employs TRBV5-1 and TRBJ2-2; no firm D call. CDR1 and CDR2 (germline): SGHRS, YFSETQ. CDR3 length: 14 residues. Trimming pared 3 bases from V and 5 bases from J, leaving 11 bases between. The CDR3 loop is CASSSNTETGELFF. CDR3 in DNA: TGCGCCAGCAGCTCAAATACAGAGACCGGGGAGCTGTTTTTT.

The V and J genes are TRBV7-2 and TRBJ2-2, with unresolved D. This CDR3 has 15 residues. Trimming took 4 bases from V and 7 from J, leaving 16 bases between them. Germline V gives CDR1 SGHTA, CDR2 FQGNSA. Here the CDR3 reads CASSYGPRKSGELFF. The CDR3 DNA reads TGTGCCAGCAGCTATGGACCTAGGAAGAGCGGGGAGCTGTTTTTT.

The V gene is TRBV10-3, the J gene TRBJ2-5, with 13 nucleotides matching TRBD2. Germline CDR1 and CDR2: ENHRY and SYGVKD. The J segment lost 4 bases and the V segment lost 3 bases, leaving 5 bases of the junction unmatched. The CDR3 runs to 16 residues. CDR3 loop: CAISDFTSGRGETQYF. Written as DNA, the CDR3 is TGTGCCATCAGTGACTTTACTAGCGGGAGGGGAGAGACCCAGTACTTC.

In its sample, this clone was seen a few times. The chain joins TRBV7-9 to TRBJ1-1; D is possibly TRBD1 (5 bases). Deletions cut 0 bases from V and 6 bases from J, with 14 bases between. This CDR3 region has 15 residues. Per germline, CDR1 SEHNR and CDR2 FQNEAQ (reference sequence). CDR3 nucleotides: TGTGCCAGCAGCTTAGCGTACGGAGGGGAAGCTGAAGCTTTCTTT. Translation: CASSLAYGGEAEAFF.

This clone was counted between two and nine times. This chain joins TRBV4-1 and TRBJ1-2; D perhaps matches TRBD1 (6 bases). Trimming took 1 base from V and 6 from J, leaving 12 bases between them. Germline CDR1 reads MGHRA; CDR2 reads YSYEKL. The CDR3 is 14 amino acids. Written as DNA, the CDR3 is TGCGCCAGCAGCCAAGTTGGCAGGGGTCATGGCTACACCTTC. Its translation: CASSQVGRGHGYTF.

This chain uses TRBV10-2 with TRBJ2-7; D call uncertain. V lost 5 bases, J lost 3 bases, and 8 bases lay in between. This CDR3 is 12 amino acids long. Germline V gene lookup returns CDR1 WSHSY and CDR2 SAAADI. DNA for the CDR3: TGCGCCAGCAGTATAAACGACTACGAGCAGTACTTC. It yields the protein CASSINDYEQYF.

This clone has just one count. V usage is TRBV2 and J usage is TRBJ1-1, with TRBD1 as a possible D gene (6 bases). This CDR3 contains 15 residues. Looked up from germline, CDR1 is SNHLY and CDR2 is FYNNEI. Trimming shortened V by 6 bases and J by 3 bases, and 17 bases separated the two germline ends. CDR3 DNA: TGTGCCAGCAGCGGATTGTCAGGGGCCGACACTGAAGCTTTCTTT. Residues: CASSGLSGADTEAFF.

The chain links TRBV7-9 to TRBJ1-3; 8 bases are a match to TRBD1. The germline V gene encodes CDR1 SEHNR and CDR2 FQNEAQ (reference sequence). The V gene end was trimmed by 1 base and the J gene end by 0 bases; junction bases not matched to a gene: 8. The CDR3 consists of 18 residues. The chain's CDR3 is CASSLGDRTDNSGNTIYF. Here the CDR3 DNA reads TGTGCCAGCAGCTTAGGGGACAGGACTGATAACTCTGGAAACACCATATATTTT.

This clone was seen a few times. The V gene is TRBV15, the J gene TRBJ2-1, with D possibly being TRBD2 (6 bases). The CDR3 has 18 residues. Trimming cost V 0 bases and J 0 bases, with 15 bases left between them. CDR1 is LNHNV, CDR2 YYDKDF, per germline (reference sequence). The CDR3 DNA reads TGTGCCACCAGCAGAGACCGATCCGCGGGAAGCTCCTACAATGAGCAGTTCTTC. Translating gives CATSRDRSAGSSYNEQFF. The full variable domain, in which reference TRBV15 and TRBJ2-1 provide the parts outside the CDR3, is DAMVIQNPRYQVTQFGKPVTLSCSQTLNHNVMYWYQQKSSQAPKLLFHYYDKDFNNEADTPDNFQSRRPNTSFCFLDIRSPGLGDTAMYLCATSRDRSAGSSYNEQFFGPGTRLTVL.

In nucleotides, the CDR3 is TGCAGCTCCCCTTCCCCGCGGGAGGGCCGAGAGACCCAGTACTTC. Its protein product is CSSPSPREGRETQYF. The rearrangement uses TRBV29-1 and TRBJ2-5, with 9 bases fitting TRBD2. This CDR3 spans 15 amino acids. Germline V gives CDR1 SQVTM, CDR2 ANQGSEA. V lost 8 bases, J lost 4 bases, and 14 bases stayed unmatched.

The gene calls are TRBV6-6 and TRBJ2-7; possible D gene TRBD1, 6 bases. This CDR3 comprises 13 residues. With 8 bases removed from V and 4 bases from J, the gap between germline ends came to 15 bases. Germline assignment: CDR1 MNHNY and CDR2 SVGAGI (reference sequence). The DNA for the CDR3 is TGTGCCAGCCAGTCAGGGGAAGCTTACGAGCAGTACTTC. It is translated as CASQSGEAYEQYF.

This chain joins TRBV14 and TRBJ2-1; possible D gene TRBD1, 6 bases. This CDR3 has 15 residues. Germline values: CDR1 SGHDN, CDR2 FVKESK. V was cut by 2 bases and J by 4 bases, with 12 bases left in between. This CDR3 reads CASSQIWTEYNEQFF. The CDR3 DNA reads TGTGCCAGCAGCCAAATCTGGACAGAGTACAATGAGCAGTTCTTC.

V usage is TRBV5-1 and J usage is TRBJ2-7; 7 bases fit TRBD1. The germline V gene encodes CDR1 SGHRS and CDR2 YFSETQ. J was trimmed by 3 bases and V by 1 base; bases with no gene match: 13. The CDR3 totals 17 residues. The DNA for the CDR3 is TGCGCCAGCAGCTTGCTCCTATCTTGGGACAGTAACTACGAGCAGTACTTC. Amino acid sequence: CASSLLLSWDSNYEQYF. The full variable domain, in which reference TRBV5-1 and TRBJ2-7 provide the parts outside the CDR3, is KAGVTQTPRYLIKTRGQQVTLSCSPISGHRSVSWYQQTPGQGLQFLFEYFSETQRNKGNFPGRFSGRQFSNSRSEMNVSTLELGDSALYLCASSLLLSWDSNYEQYFGPGTRLTVT.

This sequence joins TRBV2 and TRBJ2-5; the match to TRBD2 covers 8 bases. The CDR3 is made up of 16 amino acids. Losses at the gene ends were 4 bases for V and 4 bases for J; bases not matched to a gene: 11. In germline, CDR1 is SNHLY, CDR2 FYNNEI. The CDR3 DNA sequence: TGTGCCAGCAGTGGGGCGGGAGCGGGAGACGGAGAGACCCAGTACTTC. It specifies CASSGAGAGDGETQYF.

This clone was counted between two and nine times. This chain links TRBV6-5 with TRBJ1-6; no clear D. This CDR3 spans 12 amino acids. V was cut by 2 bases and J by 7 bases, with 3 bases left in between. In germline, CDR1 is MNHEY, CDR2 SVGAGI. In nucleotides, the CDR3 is TGTGCCAGCAGTTACCCCAATTCACCCCTCCACTTT. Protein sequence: CASSYPNSPLHF.

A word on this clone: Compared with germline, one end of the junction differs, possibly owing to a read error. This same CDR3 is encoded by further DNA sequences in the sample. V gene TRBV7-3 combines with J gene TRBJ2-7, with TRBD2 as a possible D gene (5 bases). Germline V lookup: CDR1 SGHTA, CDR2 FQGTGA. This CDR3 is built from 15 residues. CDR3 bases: TGTGCTAGCAGCCTCCACGAGGGCCCCCCCTACGAGCAGTACTTC. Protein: CASSLHEGPPYEQYF.

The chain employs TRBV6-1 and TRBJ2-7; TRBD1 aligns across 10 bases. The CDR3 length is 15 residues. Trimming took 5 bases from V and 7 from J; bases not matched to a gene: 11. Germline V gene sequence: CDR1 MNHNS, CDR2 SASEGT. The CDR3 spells CASSMTGTGAWEQYF. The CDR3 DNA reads TGTGCCAGCAGTATGACCGGGACAGGGGCGTGGGAGCAGTACTTC.

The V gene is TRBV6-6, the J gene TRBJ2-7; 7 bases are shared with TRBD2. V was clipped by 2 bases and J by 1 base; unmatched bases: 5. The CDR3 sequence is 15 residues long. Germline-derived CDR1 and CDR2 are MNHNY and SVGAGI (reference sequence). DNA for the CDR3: TGTGCCAGCAGTTACACCCTAGCGGCGTCCTACGAGCAGTACTTC. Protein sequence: CASSYTLAASYEQYF.

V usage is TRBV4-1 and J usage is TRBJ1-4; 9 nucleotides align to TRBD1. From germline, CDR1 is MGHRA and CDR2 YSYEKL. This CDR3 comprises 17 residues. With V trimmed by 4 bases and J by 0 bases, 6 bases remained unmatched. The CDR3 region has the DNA TGCGCCAGCAGCCCGCGGGACAGGGCTGCAACTAATGAAAAACTGTTTTTT. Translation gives CASSPRDRAATNEKLFF.